This T cell receptor (beta chain) was observed in a study of cytotoxic CD8 clonotypes in ibrutinib-treated CLL. V lost 1 base, J lost 8 bases, and 9 bases stayed unmatched. CDR1 and CDR2 from the germline V gene are SNHLY and FYNNEI. The CDR3 covers 15 residues. Here immunoSEQ multiplex PCR was the method, and the copy in TCRdb shows in-frame clones only, minus some. The profile shows 70,000 to 85,000 clones, around 84% of them singletons. The source is a human donor with chronic lymphocytic leukemia. The material was PBMCs, obtained at disease progression, from a patient treated with ibrutinib. The chain recombines TRBV2 with TRBJ1-2; 8 bases map to TRBD1. This CDR3 reads CASSEGGRGLRGYTF. The CDR3 DNA reads TGTGCCAGCAGTGAAGGCGGCAGGGGGCTTCGAGGCTACACCTTC.